This section outlines one T cell receptor beta chain sequence together with its context. Its antigen is not identified. These data belong to a study of T cells in localized non-small cell lung cancer. Study-wide results and caveats: Investigators sequenced only a single tumor region, leaving heterogeneity possible. Tumor trailed uninvolved adjacent lung in T cell clonality, which peaked there.

Libraries were prepared by immunoSEQ multiplex PCR; TCRdb keeps only in-frame clonotypes and omits some of them. Of some 32,000 clones listed, approximately 94% are singletons. V lost 10 bases to trimming and J lost 0 bases, with 10 bases between them. The CDR3 spans 12 residues. Germline V gene data show CDR1 as MDHEN and CDR2 as SYDVKM. The sequence came from a woman aged 40-70 years with stage I lung adenocarcinoma. The chain uses TRBV28 and TRBJ2-7, with D unresolved. This material consisted of peripheral blood, taken before any cancer treatment. The CDR3 here is CAIMDHSYEQYF. CDR3 coding DNA: TGTGCCATCATGGACCACTCCTACGAGCAGTACTTC.